A selection of T cell receptor beta chains follows, all from one sample in a study of cytomegalovirus exposure and HLA in healthy donors. The protocol was immunoSEQ multiplex PCR, while the TCRdb copy is restricted to in-frame clones and leaves out a portion. This table holds 150,000 to 250,000 clones, less than 80% found once. Sequencing used PBMCs. The receptors come from a woman between 25 and 40 years old in good health and CMV-seropositive. The CDR3 runs from the conserved cysteine through the conserved F or W. The D gene is left open where the match is weak. The listing skips clone size in some rows; elsewhere it reads once, few, many or a size class.

CDR3nt	CDR3aa	d_gene	abundance	v_gene	j_gene
TGTGCCACCAGGGGACTAGCCGGGGGGCTTTACAATGAGCAGTTCTTC	CATRGLAGGLYNEQFF	TRBD2	NA	TRBV15	TRBJ2-1
TGCGCCAGCAGCCAAGATTGGCGGCCTAACACTGAAGCTTTCTTT	CASSQDWRPNTEAFF	NA	NA	TRBV4-3	TRBJ1-1
TGCAGCGTTCGGGGTCCGGGAGAGACCCAGTACTTC	CSVRGPGETQYF	NA	NA	TRBV29-1	TRBJ2-5
TGCGCCAGCAGCCAAGAGGTCCGACAGGGGTACGAGCAGTACTTC	CASSQEVRQGYEQYF	TRBD1	NA	TRBV4-1	TRBJ2-7
TGCGCCAGCAGCTTTCAGGGGACCAGCACAGATACGCAGTATTTT	CASSFQGTSTDTQYF	NA	NA	TRBV5-1	TRBJ2-3
TGTGCCAGCAGGCCTAACAGCATGAACACTGAAGCTTTCTTT	CASRPNSMNTEAFF	NA	few	TRBV2	TRBJ1-1
TGTGCCAGCGGCACTAGCGGGAGGCGGAGCACAGATACGCAGTATTTT	CASGTSGRRSTDTQYF	TRBD2	NA	TRBV9	TRBJ2-3
TGCGCCAGCAGCCAACCAGGGTCCAATGAGCAGTTCTTC	CASSQPGSNEQFF	NA	NA	TRBV4-1	TRBJ2-1
TGCGCCAGCAGCCATCCCGCGGGCGGCGTTTATGGCTACACCTTC	CASSHPAGGVYGYTF	NA	NA	TRBV4-1	TRBJ1-2
TGTGCCAGCACCATTACAGGGGGCACTGAAGCTTTCTTT	CASTITGGTEAFF	TRBD1	NA	TRBV5-5	TRBJ1-1
TGCGCCAGCAGTCAACAGGGGGACGTTAGAGAAAAACTGTTTTTT	CASSQQGDVREKLFF	TRBD1	NA	TRBV5-1	TRBJ1-4
TGTGCCAGCAGCATAGGGGGCTACTCCTACGAGCAGTACTTC	CASSIGGYSYEQYF	TRBD1	NA	TRBV9	TRBJ2-7
TGTGCCACTCGACAGGGAAGCACTGAAGCTTTCTTT	CATRQGSTEAFF	TRBD1	once	TRBV9	TRBJ1-1
TGTGCCATCAGTTTCTCTTATGGGGAGACAGGGAGTTTGGGCTACACCTTC	CAISFSYGETGSLGYTF	TRBD1	NA	TRBV10-3	TRBJ1-2
TGCGCCAGCAGTGGCCAAAGCGACACTGAAGCTTTCTTT	CASSGQSDTEAFF	NA	NA	TRBV10-1	TRBJ1-1
TGCGCCAGCAGCCAAGATCGACTAGTCGTTGGAGAGACCCAGTACTTC	CASSQDRLVVGETQYF	NA	NA	TRBV4-1	TRBJ2-5
TGTGCCTGGAGCGCCGGGACTAGCGACAATGAGCAGTTCTTC	CAWSAGTSDNEQFF	TRBD2	once	TRBV30	TRBJ2-1
TGTGCCAGCAGCTTAGGGCTAGCGGGAAACACCGGGGAGCTGTTTTTT	CASSLGLAGNTGELFF	TRBD2	NA	TRBV7-8	TRBJ2-2
TGTGCCATCAGTCCTCCTGGCAGGATCTACGAGCAGTACTTC	CAISPPGRIYEQYF	NA	NA	TRBV10-3	TRBJ2-7
TGTGCCAGCAGTTTATGGGACAGGGGGCGCTTGAGGCCCTACGAGCAGTACTTC	CASSLWDRGRLRPYEQYF	TRBD1	NA	TRBV27	TRBJ2-7
TGCGCCAGCAGCTTGATGCGGGGCTCTACCTCCTACGAGCAGTACTTC	CASSLMRGSTSYEQYF	NA	NA	TRBV5-1	TRBJ2-7
TGTGCCAGCAGCCTCGGAGGAGGAGGGATCTCCTACGAGCAGTACTTC	CASSLGGGGISYEQYF	NA	NA	TRBV6-6	TRBJ2-7
TGCAGCGCCACCGGGACTGATTCCTACGAGCAGTACTTC	CSATGTDSYEQYF	NA	NA	TRBV29-1	TRBJ2-7
TGCGCCAGCAGGAGTAGGACAGGCTTGAATGAGCAGTTCTTC	CASRSRTGLNEQFF	TRBD1	few	TRBV4-1	TRBJ2-1
TGCGCCAGCAGCCACAACAGGGGAGTCGGCGGCTACACCTTC	CASSHNRGVGGYTF	TRBD1	NA	TRBV4-3	TRBJ1-2
TGTGCCAGCAGCTGGAAGGCCCAATCGGGGAATGAGCAGTTCTTC	CASSWKAQSGNEQFF	NA	NA	TRBV11-2	TRBJ2-1
TGTGCCAGCAGCTTAGATAGGGGAGGAGCGGAAAAACTGTTTTTT	CASSLDRGGAEKLFF	NA	NA	TRBV7-6	TRBJ1-4
TGCGCCAGCAGCTTGGCGAGACTAGCGGGAGCGCCACCCTTCTACTTC	CASSLARLAGAPPFYF	TRBD2	NA	TRBV5-1	TRBJ2-5
TGTGCCAGCAGTTTATTAGGGGATGAGCAGTTCTTC	CASSLLGDEQFF	NA	NA	TRBV27	TRBJ2-1
TGCAGTGCTATTCGTCGGACTGAAGCTTTCTTT	CSAIRRTEAFF	NA	NA	TRBV20-1	TRBJ1-1
TGTGCCAGCAGCTTAGTGTTACGGGGGGAAAACACCGGGGAGCTGTTTTTT	CASSLVLRGENTGELFF	TRBD2	NA	TRBV7-6	TRBJ2-2
TGCGCCAGCAGCCCCGACAGGGCTGGAAACACCATATATTTT	CASSPDRAGNTIYF	TRBD1	few	TRBV5-1	TRBJ1-3
TGCGCCAGCAGCAACGGGGGTACCACAGATACGCAGTATTTT	CASSNGGTTDTQYF	NA	NA	TRBV5-1	TRBJ2-3
TGTGCCAGCAGCCTAGGCGGGACTAGCGTTTACAATGAGCAGTTCTTC	CASSLGGTSVYNEQFF	TRBD2	NA	TRBV9	TRBJ2-1
TGTGCCAGCAGCCCCCAGGCAGGAAATAATAACTATGGCTACACCTTC	CASSPQAGNNNYGYTF	NA	NA	TRBV7-8	TRBJ1-2
TGTGCCAGCAGCCCTGGGACAGGGTGGGATGAAAAACTGTTTTTT	CASSPGTGWDEKLFF	TRBD1	NA	TRBV9	TRBJ1-4
TGCGCCAGCAGTGAGTCGGGGCTCCCCTACGAGCAGTACTTC	CASSESGLPYEQYF	NA	NA	TRBV10-1	TRBJ2-7